The present entry profiles one T cell receptor beta chain with its context. Antigen unknown. The sample holds other DNA sequences that translate to the same CDR3. The data derive from a study of cytotoxic CD8 clonotypes in ibrutinib-treated CLL. The CDR3 is 14 amino acids. The germline V gene encodes CDR1 MGHRA and CDR2 YSYEKL. Losses at the gene ends were 3 bases for V and 4 bases for J; bases not matched to a gene: 4. Here immunoSEQ multiplex PCR was the method, and the copy in TCRdb shows in-frame clones only, minus some. In the table there are approximately 280,000 clones, approximately 76% of which are singletons. PBMCs that had been cryopreserved were the source of roughly 2.2 micrograms of genomic DNA for TCR beta libraries. Study-level points and caveats: Clonality increased at ibrutinib response and stayed stable in sustained remission. At progression, however, it fell back toward baseline. Public clonotypes showed up rarely, and on treatment they shrank or held steady.

The input for sequencing was PBMCs, taken at disease progression, from a patient treated with ibrutinib. The receptor's source is a human donor with chronic lymphocytic leukemia. This chain uses TRBV4-1 with TRBJ2-7, with 9 nucleotides matching TRBD1. CDR3 sequence (DNA): TGCGCCAGCAGCCAGCCGGGACAGGGTTACGAGCAGTACTTC. Protein sequence: CASSQPGQGYEQYF.